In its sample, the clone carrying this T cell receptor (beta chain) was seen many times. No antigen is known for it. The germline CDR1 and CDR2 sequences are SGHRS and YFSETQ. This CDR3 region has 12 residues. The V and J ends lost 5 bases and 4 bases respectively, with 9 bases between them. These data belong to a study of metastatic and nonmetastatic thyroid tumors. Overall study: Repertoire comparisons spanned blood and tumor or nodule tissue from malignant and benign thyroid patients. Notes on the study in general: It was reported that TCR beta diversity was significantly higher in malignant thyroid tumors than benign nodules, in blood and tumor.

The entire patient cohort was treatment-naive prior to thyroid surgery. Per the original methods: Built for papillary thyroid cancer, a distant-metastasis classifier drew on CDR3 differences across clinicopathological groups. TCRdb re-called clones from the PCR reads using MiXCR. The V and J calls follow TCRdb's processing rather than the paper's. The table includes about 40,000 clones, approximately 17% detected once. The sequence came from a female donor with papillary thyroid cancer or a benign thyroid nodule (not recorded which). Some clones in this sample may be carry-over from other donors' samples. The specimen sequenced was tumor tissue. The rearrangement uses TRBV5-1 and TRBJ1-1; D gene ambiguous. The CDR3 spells CASRYDTTEAFF. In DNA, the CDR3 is TGCGCCAGCAGGTATGACACCACTGAAGCTTTCTTT.